These 20 T cell receptor beta chains share one sample of origin, sequenced in a study of blood T cells in healthy people across ages. A J-beta primer mix and a sample-barcoded 5' primer were used in a second PCR of about 7 to 12 cycles. One entry per CDR3 protein results from TCRdb running MiXCR on the 5' RACE reads. Of 650,000 to 1,000,000 distinct CDR3 sequences listed, under 40% are singletons. What was sequenced was blood. The source of these receptors is a man aged 18 to 35 in good health.

CDR3 DNA sequence: TGCGCCAGCAGCCAAGATTTGTCAAAACTGTTTTTT. Its translation: CASSQDLSKLFF. J is TRBJ1-4 and V is TRBV4-3; D is unclear. This CDR3 has 12 residues. The V gene's germline CDR1 is LGHNA and CDR2 YSLEER. V lost 0 bases and J lost 10, with 6 bases in between.

This clonotype was seen only a few times. V and J are TRBV29-1 and TRBJ1-1; D is unclear. This CDR3 comprises 13 residues. The V gene lost 3 bases and the J gene lost 1 base, with 9 bases spanning the gap. Germline lookup yields CDR1 SQVTM and CDR2 ANQGSEA. CDR3 bases: TGCAGCGTTGATTTGGGTGGGAACACTGAAGCTTTCTTT. Protein product: CSVDLGGNTEAFF.

This clonotype was seen more than once but under ten times. The chain links TRBV4-1 to TRBJ1-4; D unclear. The CDR3 consists of 16 residues. The ends were cut back, 1 base at V and 2 bases at J, with 11 bases in the middle. In germline, CDR1 is MGHRA, CDR2 YSYEKL. The CDR3 nucleotides are TGCGCCAGCAGCCAAGTTGGTGGGCGGACTAATGAAAAACTGTTTTTT. Translating gives CASSQVGGRTNEKLFF.

This chain links TRBV27 with TRBJ2-1; 9 bases map to TRBD1. This CDR3 comprises 15 residues. Trimming cost V 5 bases and J 4 bases; bases outside gene matches: 6. Per germline, CDR1 MNHEY and CDR2 SMNVEV (reference sequence). The CDR3 sequence is CASSPHRGLYNEQFF. Here the CDR3 DNA reads TGTGCCAGCAGTCCCCACAGGGGGCTTTACAATGAGCAGTTCTTC.

This clonotype has ten or more counts. Here the CDR3 DNA reads TGTGCCAGCAGTTACTCCGGGGGGCGGGCGAACACTGAAGCTTTCTTT. This sequence encodes CASSYSGGRANTEAFF. The rearrangement uses TRBV6-5 and TRBJ1-1; TRBD1 might be the D (6 bases). With 0 bases removed from V and 1 base from J, the gap between germline ends came to 12 bases. Germline V gene sequence: CDR1 MNHEY, CDR2 SVGAGI. The CDR3 totals 16 residues.

This clonotype appeared a few times. The gene calls are TRBV11-2 and TRBJ1-2; D unresolved. Germline CDR1 SGHAT, CDR2 FQNNGV. V shed 3 bases and J shed 2 bases, with 10 bases lying between them. The CDR3 is made up of 14 amino acids. CDR3 DNA: TGTGCCAGCAGCTTTAGCTCCAGGAACTATGGCTACACCTTC. It encodes CASSFSSRNYGYTF.

The chain has TRBV11-2 and TRBJ2-2, with D perhaps being TRBD1 or TRBD2 (5 bases each). V lost 5 bases and J lost 6, with 16 bases in between. The CDR3 loop spans 15 amino acids. Germline assignment: CDR1 SGHAT and CDR2 FQNNGV. The CDR3 protein is CASSTSGRSPGELFF. DNA for the CDR3: TGTGCCAGCAGCACATCGGGGCGGAGTCCCGGGGAGCTGTTTTTT.

The CDR3 sequence: CASGKGVVEKLFF. The CDR3 region has the DNA TGCGCCAGCGGCAAGGGGGTTGTTGAAAAACTGTTTTTT. This rearrangement joins TRBV4-1 to TRBJ1-4, with a tentative D call TRBD1 (6 bases). The CDR3 is 13 residues long. CDR1 is MGHRA and CDR2 is YSYEKL in the germline V gene. V shed 8 bases and J shed 7 bases, with 14 bases lying between them.

This sequence joins TRBV4-1 and TRBJ1-2; D unclear. The germline CDR1 and CDR2 sequences are MGHRA and YSYEKL. Trimming shortened V by 0 bases and J by 4 bases, and 9 bases separated the two germline ends. The CDR3 contains 14 residues. CDR3 amino acids: CASSQEAVFYGYTF. The CDR3 DNA sequence: TGCGCCAGCAGCCAAGAAGCAGTCTTCTATGGCTACACCTTC.

The V and J genes are TRBV6-5 and TRBJ2-6, with D possibly called TRBD1 or TRBD2 (6 bases each). The CDR3 spans 15 residues. V shed 7 bases and J shed 1 base, with 11 bases lying between them. CDR1 MNHEY and CDR2 SVGAGI come from the germline V gene. CDR3 in amino acids: CASNQGRSGANVLTF. CDR3 bases: TGTGCCAGCAACCAGGGGAGGTCTGGGGCCAACGTCCTGACTTTC.

The J gene is TRBJ2-6, the V gene TRBV6-1; the D is unclear. The CDR3 sequence is 14 residues long. Germline loops: CDR1 MNHNS, CDR2 SASEGT. Deletions cut 2 bases from V and 1 base from J, with 3 bases between. CDR3 in DNA: TGTGCCAGCAGTGAACTTTCTGGGGCCAACGTCCTGACTTTC. Its translation is CASSELSGANVLTF.

This clonotype was detected only once. The chain combines TRBV20-1 with TRBJ2-7, with TRBD2 identical over 7 bases. The J call could be wrong; TRBJ2-5 is a better fit for the DNA end. CDR3 length equals 11 residues. Germline CDR1 DFQATT, CDR2 SNEGSKA (reference sequence). In DNA, the CDR3 is TGCAGTGCTCTGCGGGAGGAGACCCAGTACTTC. Translated: CSALREETQYF.

The V and J genes are TRBV12-3 or TRBV12-4 and TRBJ2-5; D may be TRBD1 or TRBD2 (5 bases each). The length of the CDR3 is 12 residues. Between the trimmed V and J ends, which lost 10 bases and 2 bases, there was a span of 11 bases. The CDR3 sequence: CATGTSQETQYF. CDR3 coding DNA: TGTGCCACGGGGACGAGTCAAGAGACCCAGTACTTC.

The V and J genes are TRBV5-1 and TRBJ2-1; TRBD1 is a possible D gene (5 bases). This CDR3 is built from 15 residues. CDR1 and CDR2 from the germline V gene are SGHRS and YFSETQ. Trimming pared 0 bases from V and 13 bases from J, leaving 20 bases between. The CDR3 region has the DNA TGCGCCAGCAGCTTGGCAGGGTATATTGAGGAGACCCAGTTCTTC. Protein product: CASSLAGYIEETQFF.

This clonotype was seen only once. V is TRBV6-2 or TRBV6-3 and J is TRBJ1-5; D is ambiguous. V shed 2 bases and J shed 2 bases, with 10 bases lying between them. CDR3 size: 15 residues. Per germline, CDR1 MNHEY and CDR2 SVGEGT. The CDR3 coding sequence is TGTGCCAGCAGTTACATAGAGTTCGGCAATCAGCCCCAGCATTTT. This encodes CASSYIEFGNQPQHF.

V is TRBV7-2 and J is TRBJ2-1; TRBD2 matches 9 bases. This CDR3 region has 15 residues. CDR1 SGHTA and CDR2 FQGNSA come from the germline V gene. J lost 7 bases, V lost 0 bases, and 4 bases had no gene match. CDR3 region: CASSLAAGGQNEQFF. CDR3 coding DNA: TGTGCCAGCAGCTTAGCTGCGGGGGGGCAGAATGAGCAGTTCTTC.

This clonotype occurred a few times. This chain connects TRBV20-1 to TRBJ1-2; 7 bases fit TRBD1. The CDR3 consists of 14 residues. Germline V gene lookup returns CDR1 DFQATT and CDR2 SNEGSKA (reference sequence). V lost 1 base to trimming and J lost 5 bases; unmatched junction nucleotides: 7. The DNA for the CDR3 is TGCAGTGCTAGAGCTGACAGGGCACCTTATGGCTACACCTTC. Translation gives CSARADRAPYGYTF.

For this clonotype: A read error may be the cause here, since a much bigger clone is one base away. This chain joins TRBV12-3 or TRBV12-4 and TRBJ1-5, with unresolved D. CDR3 size: 16 residues. Trimming pared 0 bases from V and 0 bases from J, leaving 9 bases between. DNA of the CDR3: TGTGCCAGCAGTTTAGCCCTTCTCGGTAGCAATCAGCCCCAGCATTTT. Translating it yields CASSLALLGSNQPQHF.

This chain links TRBV3-1 with TRBJ1-5; D unclear. The CDR3 length is 13 residues. The V and J ends lost 0 bases and 7 bases respectively, with 7 bases between them. In germline, CDR1 is LGHDT, CDR2 YNNKEL (reference sequence). The CDR3 DNA follows: TGTGCCAGCAGCCAAGATATTGGCCAGCCCCAGCATTTT. Translated: CASSQDIGQPQHF.

This chain connects TRBV2 to TRBJ1-3; D gene ambiguous. The CDR3 runs to 14 residues. Germline V gene data show CDR1 as SNHLY and CDR2 as FYNNEI. Trimming pared 5 bases from V and 1 base from J, leaving 9 bases between. CDR3 amino acids: CASSSGFSGNTIYF. The CDR3, as DNA: TGTGCCAGCAGTTCGGGGTTTTCTGGAAACACCATATATTTT.